The subject of this entry is one T cell receptor (beta chain). With 0 bases removed from V and 6 bases from J, the gap between germline ends came to 10 bases. This CDR3 region has 14 residues. From germline, CDR1 is LGHNA and CDR2 YNFKEQ. The data were taken from a study of shared clonotypes between healthy human individuals. Free of recent acute infections or vaccinations, the donors were healthy HIV-negative adults. Only Caucasian adults living in Nashville, Tennessee served as donors. Several immunoSEQ plates received, in even portions, the genomic DNA of each subset. Sequencing on ten immunoSEQ deep assay plates was performed for unsorted PBMC DNA. TCRdb's table, derived via immunoSEQ multiplex PCR, lists solely in-frame clones and lacks some. This sample carries 450,000 to 650,000 clones, around 80% of them seen once, and the ten largest clones take about 12%.

The sequenced sample was PBMCs. V is TRBV4-2 and J is TRBJ2-3; D unresolved. This TCR was sampled from a woman aged 40 to 50 in good health. Some clones in this sample may be carry-over from other donors' samples. CDR3 DNA sequence: TGTGCCAGCAGCCAAGATCGGTTATCGGATACGCAGTATTTT. This codes for CASSQDRLSDTQYF.